This T cell receptor beta chain emerged from a study of identical twins. Overall study results and limits: The study found that models underestimated out-of-frame TCR alpha sharing in monozygotic twins. Among beta out-of-frame sequences, excess sharing between twins appeared weaker.

Concerning this clonotype: Antigen specificity is unknown.

After template switching added a universal primer site, the resulting cDNA carried unique molecular identifiers. TCRdb re-called the 5' RACE reads with MiXCR, one entry per CDR3 protein. This table has around 510,000 distinct CDR3 sequences, roughly an eighth appearing once. This sample also appeared in a second study, on yellow fever vaccine responses in identical twins.

Sequenced input: CD4+ T cells sorted from blood. The source of this sequence is a woman between 18 and 29 years old in good health.

The CDR3 DNA is TGTGCCAGCAGGGGAGGGGGCTCTGGGGCCAACGTCCTGACTTTC. It is translated as CASRGGGSGANVLTF. The chain combines TRBV6-2 or TRBV6-3 with TRBJ2-6, with a weak D call TRBD2 (7 bases). The CDR3 runs to 15 residues. V was shortened by 6 bases and J by 0 bases, with 9 bases between the two germline ends. CDR1 and CDR2 (germline): MNHEY, SVGEGT.